The 12 T cell receptor beta chains presented below share a single source sample, sequenced in a study of blood T cell repertoires in COVID-19. Clones were read by immunoSEQ multiplex PCR, and TCRdb kept only the in-frame ones, dropping some. The repertoire includes about 430,000 clones, roughly 90% of them detected once, and 0.8% to 0.9% sits in the top ten. Sequencing used peripheral blood. These receptors were taken from a man in his late teens or twenties with COVID-19, enrolled during active disease.

The rearrangement links TRBV18 to TRBJ2-5, with TRBD2 as a possible D gene (6 bases). V shed 9 bases and J shed 2 bases, with 16 bases lying between them. Per germline, CDR1 KGHSH and CDR2 LQKENI. This CDR3 has 14 residues. In nucleotides, the CDR3 is TGTGCCAGTGAGGAGGGCGCTTCACAAGAGACCCAGTACTTC. This sequence encodes CASEEGASQETQYF. The full variable domain, in which reference TRBV18 and TRBJ2-5 provide the parts outside the CDR3, is NAGVMQNPRHLVRRRGQEARLRCSPMKGHSHVYWYRQLPEEGLKFMVYLQKENIIDESGMPKERFSAEFPKEGPSILRIQQVVRGDSAAYFCASEEGASQETQYFGPGTRLLVL.

The J gene is TRBJ2-2, the V gene TRBV30; TRBD2 might be the D (5 bases). The germline V and J ends were trimmed by 1 base and 3 bases, with 6 bases remaining between them. There are 13 residues in the CDR3. CDR1 GTSNPN and CDR2 SVGIG come from the germline V gene (reference sequence). Here the CDR3 DNA reads TGTGCCTGGAGTGCAGCGGACACCGGGGAGCTGTTTTTT. This translates into CAWSAADTGELFF.

The chain carries TRBV7-3 and TRBJ2-1, with 10 nucleotides matching TRBD2. V was pared by 5 bases and J by 8 bases, with 15 bases of the junction left unmatched. Germline-derived CDR1 and CDR2 are SGHTA and FQGTGA. The CDR3 has 17 residues. The CDR3 loop is CASSLTRASGSRDEQFF. The DNA of the CDR3 is TGTGCCAGCAGCCTCACGAGGGCTAGCGGGAGTCGGGATGAGCAGTTCTTC.

The CDR3 bases are TGTGCCAGCACCCGAGTTAGGGGTCAAGATACGCAGTATTTT. This gives the protein CASTRVRGQDTQYF. The chain joins TRBV2 to TRBJ2-3; D perhaps matches TRBD1 (5 bases). V was cut by 7 bases and J by 5 bases, with 16 bases left in between. CDR1 is SNHLY and CDR2 is FYNNEI in the germline V gene. CDR3 length: 14 amino acids.

This chain uses TRBV7-9 with TRBJ2-5; 8 nucleotides match TRBD2. Germline V CDR1 and CDR2: SEHNR, FQNEAQ (reference sequence). This CDR3 region has 14 residues. V lost 4 bases and J lost 4; bases outside the gene matches: 5. CDR3 residues: CASSSAGGGETQYF. In nucleotides, the CDR3 is TGTGCCAGCAGCTCCGCGGGGGGAGGAGAGACCCAGTACTTC.

This clone was seen a few times. This chain links TRBV19 with TRBJ1-3; D is possibly TRBD1 (5 bases). Germline loops: CDR1 LNHDA, CDR2 SQIVND (reference sequence). The CDR3 totals 13 residues. Deletions cut 6 bases from V and 3 bases from J, with 9 bases between. The CDR3 region is CASRRGYGNTIYF. CDR3 in DNA: TGTGCCAGTAGACGGGGGTATGGAAACACCATATATTTT.

The CDR3 DNA follows: TGTGCCAGCACTGACAGGGTCGAAGCTTTCTTT. Translating gives CASTDRVEAFF. This sequence joins TRBV6-6 and TRBJ1-1, with 7 positions matching TRBD1. Germline V gene sequence: CDR1 MNHNY, CDR2 SVGAGI (reference sequence). The CDR3 is 11 amino acids. V gave up 7 bases and J gave up 8 bases; unmatched junction bases: 4.

The rearrangement links TRBV16 to TRBJ2-7, with 8 bases aligning to TRBD1. This CDR3 contains 13 residues. V trimming: 8 bases; J trimming: 3 bases; junction bases outside the gene matches: 6. Per the germline V gene, CDR1 is KGHSY and CDR2 is FQNENV. The CDR3 bases are TGTGCCAGCGCTCGACAGGGGATCTACGAGCAGTACTTC. Its translation: CASARQGIYEQYF.

The chain joins TRBV5-1 to TRBJ1-4; D ambiguous. Trimming stripped 1 base from V and 0 bases from J, with 10 bases between. Germline CDR1 reads SGHRS; CDR2 reads YFSETQ. This CDR3 contains 16 residues. In DNA form, the CDR3 reads TGCGCCAGCAGCTTGAACGGGATTACAACTAATGAAAAACTGTTTTTT. Its translation is CASSLNGITTNEKLFF.

V and J are TRBV3-1 (or the pseudogene TRBV3-2) and TRBJ2-2, with D perhaps matching TRBD1 (5 bases). Looked up from germline, CDR1 is LGHDT and CDR2 is YNNKEL (reference sequence). Trimming removed 2 bases at V and 4 bases at J, with 14 bases between. The CDR3 length is 16 residues. The CDR3 DNA reads TGTGCCAGCAGCCAAAACCCACAGCAGGGCACCGGGGAGCTGTTTTTT. Its protein is CASSQNPQQGTGELFF.

The chain uses TRBV5-6 and TRBJ1-4; D is perhaps TRBD1 (5 bases). Trimming removed 4 bases at V and 2 bases at J, with 12 bases between. Looked up from germline, CDR1 is SGHDT and CDR2 is YYEEEE. The CDR3 consists of 15 residues. The CDR3 loop reads CASSQRQLTNEKLFF. In DNA, the CDR3 is TGTGCCAGCAGCCAGAGACAGCTCACTAATGAAAAACTGTTTTTT. Supplemented by reference TRBV5-6 and TRBJ1-4, the full variable domain reads DAGVTQSPTHLIKTRGQQVTLRCSPKSGHDTVSWYQQALGQGPQFIFQYYEEEERQRGNFPDRFSGHQFPNYSSELNVNALLLGDSALYLCASSQRQLTNEKLFFGSGTQLSVL.

The V gene is TRBV18, the J gene TRBJ1-3; TRBD1 agrees at 7 bases. The V and J ends lost 3 bases and 6 bases, in that order; junction bases with no gene match: 8. Germline CDR1 is KGHSH and CDR2 is LQKENI. CDR3 length: 15 residues. The CDR3 here is CASSPGQSVSNTIYF. In DNA form, the CDR3 reads TGTGCCAGCTCACCGGGACAGAGCGTTTCAAACACCATATATTTT.